This T cell receptor (beta chain) was sequenced for a study of blood T cell repertoires in COVID-19. Libraries were prepared by immunoSEQ multiplex PCR; TCRdb keeps only in-frame clonotypes and omits some of them. The sample has around 200,000 clones, 85% seen once. V dropped 3 bases and J dropped 4 bases, with 7 bases sitting between them. The CDR3 runs 13 residues. In germline, CDR1 is MNHEY, CDR2 SMNVEV (reference sequence). Sequencing was carried out using PBMCs or T cells enriched from blood (not recorded which). The chain joins TRBV27 to TRBJ2-1; D is ambiguous. The sequence was obtained from a man in his forties who had recovered from COVID-19. Here the CDR3 reads CASSFSEYNEQFF. The DNA of the CDR3 is TGTGCCAGCAGTTTCAGCGAATACAATGAGCAGTTCTTC.